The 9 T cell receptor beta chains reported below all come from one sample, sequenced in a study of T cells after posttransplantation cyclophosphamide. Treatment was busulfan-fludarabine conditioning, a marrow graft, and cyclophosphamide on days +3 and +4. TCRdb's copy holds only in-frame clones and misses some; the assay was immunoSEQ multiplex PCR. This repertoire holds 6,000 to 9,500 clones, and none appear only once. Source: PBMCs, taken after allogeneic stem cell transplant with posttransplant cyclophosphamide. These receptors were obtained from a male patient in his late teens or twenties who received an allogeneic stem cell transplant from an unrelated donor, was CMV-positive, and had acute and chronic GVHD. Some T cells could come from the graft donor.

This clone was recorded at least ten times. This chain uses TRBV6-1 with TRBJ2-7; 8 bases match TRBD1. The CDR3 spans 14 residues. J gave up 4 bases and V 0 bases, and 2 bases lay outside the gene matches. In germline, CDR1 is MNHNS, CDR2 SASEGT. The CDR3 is CASSEAWTGYEQYV. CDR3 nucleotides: TGTGCCAGCAGTGAAGCTTGGACAGGGTACGAGCAGTACGTC.

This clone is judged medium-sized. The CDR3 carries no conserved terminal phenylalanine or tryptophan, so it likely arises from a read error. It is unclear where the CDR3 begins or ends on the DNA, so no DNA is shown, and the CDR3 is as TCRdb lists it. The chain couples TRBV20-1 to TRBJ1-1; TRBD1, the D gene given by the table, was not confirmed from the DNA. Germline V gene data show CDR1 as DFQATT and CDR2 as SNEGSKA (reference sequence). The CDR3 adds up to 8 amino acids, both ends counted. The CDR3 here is CSARSSPT.

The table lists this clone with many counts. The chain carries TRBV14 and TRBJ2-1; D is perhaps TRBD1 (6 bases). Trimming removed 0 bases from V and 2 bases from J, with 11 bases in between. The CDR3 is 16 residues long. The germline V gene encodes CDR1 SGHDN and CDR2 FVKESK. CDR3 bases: TGTGCCAGCAGCCAAGATGGGACACTCGCCTACAATGAGCAGTTCTTC. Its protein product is CASSQDGTLAYNEQFF.

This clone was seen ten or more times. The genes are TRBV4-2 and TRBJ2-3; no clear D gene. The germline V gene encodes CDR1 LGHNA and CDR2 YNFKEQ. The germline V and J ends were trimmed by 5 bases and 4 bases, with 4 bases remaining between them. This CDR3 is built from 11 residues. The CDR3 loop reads CASSGADTQYF. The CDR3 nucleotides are TGTGCCAGCAGCGGAGCAGATACGCAGTATTTT.

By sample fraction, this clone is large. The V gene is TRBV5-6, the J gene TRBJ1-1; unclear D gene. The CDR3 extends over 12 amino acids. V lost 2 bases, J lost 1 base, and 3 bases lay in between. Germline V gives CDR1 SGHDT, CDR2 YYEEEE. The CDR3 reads CASSFGNTEAFF. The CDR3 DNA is TGTGCCAGCAGCTTCGGGAACACTGAAGCTTTCTTT.

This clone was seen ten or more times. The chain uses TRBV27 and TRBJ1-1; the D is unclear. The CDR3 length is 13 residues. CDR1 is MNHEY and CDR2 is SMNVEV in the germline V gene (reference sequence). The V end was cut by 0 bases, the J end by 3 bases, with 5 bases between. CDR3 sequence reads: CASSLSADTEAFF. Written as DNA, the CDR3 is TGTGCCAGCAGTTTATCTGCAGACACTGAAGCTTTCTTT.

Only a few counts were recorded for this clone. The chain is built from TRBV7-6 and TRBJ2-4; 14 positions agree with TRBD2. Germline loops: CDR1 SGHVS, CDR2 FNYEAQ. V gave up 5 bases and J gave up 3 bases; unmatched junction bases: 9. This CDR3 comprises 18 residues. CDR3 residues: CASSPTSGGARDKNIQYF. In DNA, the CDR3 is TGTGCCAGCAGCCCGACTAGCGGGGGGGCCCGGGACAAAAACATTCAGTACTTC.

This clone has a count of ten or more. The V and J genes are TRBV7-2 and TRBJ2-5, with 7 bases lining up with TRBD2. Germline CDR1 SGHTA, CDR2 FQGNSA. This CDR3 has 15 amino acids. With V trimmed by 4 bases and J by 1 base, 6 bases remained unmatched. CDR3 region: CASSWGGGGQETQYF. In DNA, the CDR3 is TGTGCCAGCAGCTGGGGCGGGGGAGGCCAAGAGACCCAGTACTTC.

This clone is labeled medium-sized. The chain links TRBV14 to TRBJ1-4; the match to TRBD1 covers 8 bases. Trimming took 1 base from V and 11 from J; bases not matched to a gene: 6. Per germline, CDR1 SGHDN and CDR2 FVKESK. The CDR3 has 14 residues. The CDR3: CASSQGYPGGKLFF. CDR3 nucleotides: TGTGCCAGCAGCCAAGGATATCCAGGGGGCAAACTGTTTTTT.